This T cell receptor beta chain was found in a study of CD8+ T cells in alopecia areata. On the study more broadly: The drug, oral tofacitinib, was given to treated patients at 5 to 10 mg twice daily.

T lymphocytes (CD4+ and CD8+) were sorted from PBMCs. Notes on the study in general: Besides other cells, scalp samples also yield sequences of resident alphabeta T cells from normal skin. Lesional scalp, especially alopecia totalis/universalis, showed higher clonality than normal scalp.

Investigators isolated RNA and reverse transcribed it into cDNA to act as the sequencing template. The table came from immunoSEQ multiplex PCR; TCRdb's copy has only in-frame clones and leaves some out. The repertoire holds some 170,000 clones, with just over 65% as singletons. In this sample, this clone turned up once. Its antigen is undetermined. The TCR originated in a human donor with alopecia areata. This material consisted of CD8+ T cells sorted from blood, taken at week 0.

For the CDR3, the DNA is TGTGCCAGCAGCTTAGGAGCGAACGGGGAGCTGTTTTTT. Amino acid sequence: CASSLGANGELFF. This sequence joins TRBV11-2 and TRBJ2-2; D remains unclear. V was shortened by 1 base and J by 7 bases, with 7 bases between the two germline ends. This CDR3 region has 13 residues. Per the germline V gene, CDR1 is SGHAT and CDR2 is FQNNGV.